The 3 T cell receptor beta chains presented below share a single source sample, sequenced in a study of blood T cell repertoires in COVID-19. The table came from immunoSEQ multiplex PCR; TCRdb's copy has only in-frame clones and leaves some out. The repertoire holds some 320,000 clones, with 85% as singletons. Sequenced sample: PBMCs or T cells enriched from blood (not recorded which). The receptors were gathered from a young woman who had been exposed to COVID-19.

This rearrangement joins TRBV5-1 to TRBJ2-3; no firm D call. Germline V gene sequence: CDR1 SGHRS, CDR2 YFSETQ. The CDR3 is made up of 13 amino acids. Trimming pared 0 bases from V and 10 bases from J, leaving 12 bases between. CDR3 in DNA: TGCGCCAGCAGCTTGGAGATGCTATTAGCGCAGTATTTT. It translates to CASSLEMLLAQYF. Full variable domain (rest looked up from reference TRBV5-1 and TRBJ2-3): KAGVTQTPRYLIKTRGQQVTLSCSPISGHRSVSWYQQTPGQGLQFLFEYFSETQRNKGNFPGRFSGRQFSNSRSEMNVSTLELGDSALYLCASSLEMLLAQYFGPGTRLTVL.

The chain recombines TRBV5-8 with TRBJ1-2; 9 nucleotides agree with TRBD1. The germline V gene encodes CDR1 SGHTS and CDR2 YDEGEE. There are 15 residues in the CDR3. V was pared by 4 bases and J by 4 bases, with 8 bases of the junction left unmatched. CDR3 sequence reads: CASSPRDRVAYGYTF. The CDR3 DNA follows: TGTGCCAGCAGCCCCCGGGACAGGGTTGCCTATGGCTACACCTTC.

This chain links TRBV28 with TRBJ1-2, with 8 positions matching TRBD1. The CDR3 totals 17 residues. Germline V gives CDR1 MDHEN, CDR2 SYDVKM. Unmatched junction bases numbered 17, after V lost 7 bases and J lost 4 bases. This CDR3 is CASTELDRGDFSYGYTF. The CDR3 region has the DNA TGTGCCAGCACCGAACTCGACAGGGGCGATTTTTCCTATGGCTACACCTTC.